One T cell receptor (beta chain) is described in this entry. This clonotype has just one count. Its antigen is unknown. Base qualities were left out, and no much larger clone turns up one base away. The data derive from a study of blood T cells in healthy people across ages (dated by TCRdb to between 2015 and 2017). Regarding the study in general: In model experiments, roughly one uniquely barcoded TCR beta cDNA molecule per two T cells was captured by template switching. The study measured age-related changes in TCR beta repertoire diversity using deep sequencing normalized with unique cDNA molecular identifiers. To avoid experimental bias, donors of different ages were distributed randomly across sequencing lanes. The donors were split into four age groups: young (average roughly 15 years), middle-aged (over 35), aged (around 67) and long-lived (more than 80). Using the same blood draw, the study looked at two additional independent replicas of 1 million unique cDNA reads for two donors, one aged 18 to 30 and the other aged 80 or older.

The investigation overall reported the following: The percentage of naive T cells measured by flow cytometry correlated strongly with observed TCR beta diversity. Estimates of total diversity from one million sequenced T cells were regarded as lower bounds and underestimates. Bulk unsorted PBMC profiling prevented conclusive comparison of naive and antigen-experienced compartments. As age increased, observed TCR beta diversity per million T cells dropped in a roughly linear way, and a significant reduction was already evident by age about 40. The CMV infection status of donors was not known, potentially confounding age-related changes in expanded clonotypes. Compared with the aged group, the long-lived group had more naive CD4+ T cells, fewer expanded clones and increased TCR diversity, suggesting age selection.

Library construction relied on 5' RACE. The sequencer was an Illumina HiSeq 2500. The second PCR ran for roughly 7 to 12 cycles and used a J-beta primer mix along with a sample-barcoded 5' primer. A template-switch 5' adaptor carrying 12 random nucleotides introduced a unique molecular identifier onto each TCR beta cDNA molecule. Each sample yielded at least 2.5 million CDR3-containing paired-end reads. First-strand cDNA synthesis was performed from all RNA using the Mint cDNA synthesis kit, with priming by a TRBC-specific oligonucleotide. All cDNA was treated with uracil-DNA glycosylase and then went through a first 18-cycle PCR with the universal primers M1SS and BC2_uni_R. Concerning the study's data processing: Each sample was normalized by randomly selecting 1 million high-quality reads, each carrying a distinct molecular identifier. Instead of being binned into consensus sequences, reads that shared molecular identifiers were thrown out. CDR3 identification, clonotype clustering and error correction used MiTCR with a Q25 quality threshold and the strictest error-elimination algorithm. A nonparametric unseen species model with Euler transformation was used to estimate a lower bound on total TCR beta diversity. TCRdb handled the public reads itself, with Q25 trimming in fastp and clone calling in MiXCR, and kept productive beta chains. Rows are unified per CDR3 protein, each entry keeping the most common DNA and genes. The V and J calls follow TCRdb's processing rather than the paper's. The sample table contains about 1 million distinct CDR3 sequences; only one count was recorded for more than 40% of them. In total, the top ten clones hold approximately 20% of the sample.

The approximately 41 donors, aged about 6 to 95 years, were systemically healthy Caucasian individuals from Russia. Ten milliliters of peripheral blood were collected from each donor into EDTA-treated Vacutainer tubes. Ficoll-Paque density-gradient centrifugation was used to isolate PBMCs, with at least 7 million per sample. Total RNA was extracted from PBMCs with Trizol reagent, with at least 6 micrograms obtained per sample. Naive CD45RAhigh/CD27high T cell percentages were measured by flow cytometry on a PBMC aliquot from every donor. The sequenced sample was blood. The clonotype comes from a woman in her fifties or sixties in good health.

The CDR3: CASSLAGTTLNTEAFF. The bases read TGTGCCAGCAGCTTAGCGGGGACTACCCTGAACACTGAAGCTTTCTTT. Recombination connected TRBV7-2 to TRBJ1-1; a tentative D match to TRBD1 spans 5 bases. Sequences SGHTA (CDR1) and FQGNSA (CDR2) are obtained from the germline V gene. Taken from cysteine to phenylalanine, the CDR3 has 16 residues. Of all the DNA, just the CDR3 is kept, 48 bases in frame from base 1. The junction shows trimming of 0 bases on V and 0 bases on J, plus 11 bases between the germline ends.